This record looks at one T cell receptor beta chain sequence and its context. How the authors handled the data: Estimation of nucleated cell counts was performed using reference gene primer amplification. Assay: immunoSEQ multiplex PCR; the TCRdb copy retains only in-frame clones and omits some. V, J and clone size are taken as reported in that table, and D and trimming were inferred from the DNA itself. The sample lists about 400,000 clones; around 89% were seen once. This sample is part of a study of blood T cell repertoires in COVID-19. The overall study: COVID-19 samples, acute and convalescent, were from the United States, Italy and Spain. Sample material is recorded as cDNA or gDNA derived from T cells, B-cell-depleted T cells, or PBMCs.

The V and J ends lost 4 bases and 13 bases, in that order; junction bases with no gene match: 10. Germline CDR1 LGHNA, CDR2 YSLEER. The CDR3 is 14 amino acids. The clonotype comes from a man in his forties with acute or convalescent COVID-19. The sample comprised peripheral blood. V gene TRBV4-3 combines with J gene TRBJ1-6, with 7 bases that match TRBD1. The DNA for the CDR3 is TGCGCCAGCAGCCCGTCAACAGGGGTTGGGCCCCTCCACTTT. Its translation is CASSPSTGVGPLHF.